This T cell receptor (beta chain) comes out of a study of blood T cell repertoires in COVID-19 (dated by TCRdb to about 2020). Turning to the overall study: Samples from collaborators originated in the United States, Italy and Spain and spanned both the acute and convalescent phases of COVID-19. The repertoires were released in a freely available public database intended as a resource for research on the immune response to SARS-CoV-2. Nearly every sample came with metadata listing a de-identified subject ID, COVID-19 status, age in years and sex. Where available, HLA class I and class II types were obtained from metadata supplied by the sample provider rather than from assay-based typing. Deeply sampled blood TCRbeta repertoires from subjects exposed to, actively infected with, or recovered from COVID-19 were included in the dataset. The samples were drawn from the first 160 participants of the ongoing ImmuneRACE study and from some 1,300 subjects provided by 6 global collaborators. The prospective study material was composed of cDNA or gDNA derived from T cells, B-cell-depleted T cells, or PBMCs.

Samples from volunteer blood donors who had recovered from COVID-19 were contributed by a second Seattle source. Collaborating institutions collected whole blood in K2EDTA tubes following their own protocols. For TCRbeta analysis, collaborators shipped samples in one of three forms: frozen whole blood, isolated PBMCs, or DNA extracted from either of those sample types. TCRbeta CDR3 regions were amplified from genomic DNA using the immunoSEQ Assay, a bias-controlled multiplex PCR. The authors' pipeline ran thus. The number of nucleated cells in each sample was estimated from the amplification of reference gene primers within the assay. To quantify the absolute abundance of each unique TCRbeta CDR3 rearrangement, sequence reads were collapsed and filtered. For each sample, productive Simpson clonality was calculated as the square root of Simpson's diversity index over productive rearrangements. TCRdb carries this immuneACCESS record with in-frame sequences only. Its versions omit some clonotypes, under half of them owing to an unresolved V gene in the studies checked, with the rest unexplained. V, J and clone size reflect that table, while D and trimming were determined from the DNA. The sample contains 200,000 or so clones, roughly 81% of them found a single time. Together, the top ten hold 2.9% of the sample.

A note on this clone: The antigen this receptor binds is unknown. No much larger clone exists at a distance of one base, and base qualities are not known.

V is cut back by 6 bases and J by 2 bases, with 7 bases in the junction unmatched. The CDR3 measures 15 amino acids from cysteine to phenylalanine. Solely the CDR3 DNA is kept, with 45 bases framed from the first base. CDR1 SGDLS and CDR2 YYNGEE are derived from the germline V gene. What the authors observed across the whole study: The amount of clinical and demographic metadata varied by source and participant and was provided uncurated.

The TCR comes from a man in his fifties who had recovered from COVID-19. The sample comprised peripheral blood. The chain is made from TRBV9 and TRBJ2-2; 7 middle bases align to TRBD2. The CDR3 protein: CASTLSGTNTGELFF. Here is the DNA: TGTGCCAGCACATTAAGCGGGACCAACACCGGGGAGCTGTTTTTT. Beyond the CDR3, the reference TRBV9 and TRBJ2-2 genes provide the residues; the full variable domain reads: DSGVTQTPKHLITATGQRVTLRCSPRSGDLSVYWYQQSLDQGLQFLIQYYNGEERAKGNILERFSAQQFPDLHSELNLSSLELGDSALYFCASTLSGTNTGELFFGEGSRLTVL.